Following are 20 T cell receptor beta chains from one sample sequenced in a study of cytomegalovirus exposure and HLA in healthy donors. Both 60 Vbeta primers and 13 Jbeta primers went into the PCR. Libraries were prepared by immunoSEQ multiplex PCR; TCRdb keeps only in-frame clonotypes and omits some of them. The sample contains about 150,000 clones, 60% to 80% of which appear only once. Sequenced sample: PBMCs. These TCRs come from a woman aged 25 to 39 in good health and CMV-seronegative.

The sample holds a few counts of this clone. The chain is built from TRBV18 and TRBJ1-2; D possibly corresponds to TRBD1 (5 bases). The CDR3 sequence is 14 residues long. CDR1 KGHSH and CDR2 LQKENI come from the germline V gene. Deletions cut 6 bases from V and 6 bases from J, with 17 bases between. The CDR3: CASSLSGERNGYTF. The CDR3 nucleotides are TGTGCCAGCTCCCTCTCGGGGGAGAGGAATGGCTACACCTTC. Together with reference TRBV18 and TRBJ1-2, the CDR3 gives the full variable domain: NAGVMQNPRHLVRRRGQEARLRCSPMKGHSHVYWYRQLPEEGLKFMVYLQKENIIDESGMPKERFSAEFPKEGPSILRIQQVVRGDSAAYFCASSLSGERNGYTFGSGTRLTVV.

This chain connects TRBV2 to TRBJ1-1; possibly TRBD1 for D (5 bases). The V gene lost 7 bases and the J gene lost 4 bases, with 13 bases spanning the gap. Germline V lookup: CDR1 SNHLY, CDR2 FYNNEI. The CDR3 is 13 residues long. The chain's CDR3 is CASIPDQGTEAFF. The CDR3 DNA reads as TGTGCCAGCATTCCTGACCAGGGCACTGAAGCTTTCTTT.

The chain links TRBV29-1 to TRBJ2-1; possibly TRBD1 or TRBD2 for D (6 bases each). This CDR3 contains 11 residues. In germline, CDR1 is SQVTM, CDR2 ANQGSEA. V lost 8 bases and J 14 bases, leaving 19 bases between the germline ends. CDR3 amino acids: CSIGGPEREFF. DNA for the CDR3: TGCAGCATTGGGGGGCCCGAGAGGGAGTTCTTC.

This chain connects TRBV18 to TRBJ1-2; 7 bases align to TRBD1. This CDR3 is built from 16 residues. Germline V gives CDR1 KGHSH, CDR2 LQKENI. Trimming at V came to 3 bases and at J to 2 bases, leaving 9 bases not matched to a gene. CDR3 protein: CASSPDRTARNYGYTF. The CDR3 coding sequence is TGTGCCAGCTCACCGGACAGGACAGCAAGGAACTATGGCTACACCTTC.

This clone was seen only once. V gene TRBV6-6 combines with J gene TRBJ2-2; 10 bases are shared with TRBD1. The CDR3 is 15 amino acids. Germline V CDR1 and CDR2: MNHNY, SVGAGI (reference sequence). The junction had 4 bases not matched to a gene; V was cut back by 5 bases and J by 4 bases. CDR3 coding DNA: TGTGCCAGCAGTAAAAGGGACAGGGGCACCGGGGAGCTGTTTTTT. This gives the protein CASSKRDRGTGELFF.

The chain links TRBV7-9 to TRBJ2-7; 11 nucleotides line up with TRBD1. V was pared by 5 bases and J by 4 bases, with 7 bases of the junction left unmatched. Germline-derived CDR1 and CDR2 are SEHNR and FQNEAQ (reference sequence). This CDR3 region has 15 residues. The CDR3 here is CASSPRDRGFYEQYF. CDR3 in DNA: TGTGCCAGCAGCCCCCGGGACAGGGGGTTTTACGAGCAGTACTTC.

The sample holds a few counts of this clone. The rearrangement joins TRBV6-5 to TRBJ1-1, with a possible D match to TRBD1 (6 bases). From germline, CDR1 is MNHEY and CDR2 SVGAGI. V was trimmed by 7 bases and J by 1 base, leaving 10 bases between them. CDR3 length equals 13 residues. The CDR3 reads CASTPDRNTEAFF. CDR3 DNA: TGTGCCAGCACCCCGGACAGGAACACTGAAGCTTTCTTT.

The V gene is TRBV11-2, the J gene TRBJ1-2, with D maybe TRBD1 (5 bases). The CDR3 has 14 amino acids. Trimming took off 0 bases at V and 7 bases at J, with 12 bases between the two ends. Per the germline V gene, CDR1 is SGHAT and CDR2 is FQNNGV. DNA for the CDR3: TGTGCCAGCAGCTTAGACCGGACATGGGGTGGCTACACCTTC. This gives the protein CASSLDRTWGGYTF.

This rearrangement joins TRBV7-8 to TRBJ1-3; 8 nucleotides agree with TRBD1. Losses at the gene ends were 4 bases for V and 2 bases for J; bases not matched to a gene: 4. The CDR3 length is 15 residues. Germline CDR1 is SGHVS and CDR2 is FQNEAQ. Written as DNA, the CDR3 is TGTGCCAGCAGCTCAGGACAGGGCCCTGGAAACACCATATATTTT. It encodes CASSSGQGPGNTIYF.

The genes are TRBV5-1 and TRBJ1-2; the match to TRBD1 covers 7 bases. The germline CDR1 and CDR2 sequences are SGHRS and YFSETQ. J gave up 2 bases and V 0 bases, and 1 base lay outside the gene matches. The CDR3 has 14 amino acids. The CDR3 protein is CASSLGDRNYGYTF. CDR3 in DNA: TGCGCCAGCAGCTTGGGGGACAGAAACTATGGCTACACCTTC. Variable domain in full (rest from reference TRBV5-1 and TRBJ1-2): KAGVTQTPRYLIKTRGQQVTLSCSPISGHRSVSWYQQTPGQGLQFLFEYFSETQRNKGNFPGRFSGRQFSNSRSEMNVSTLELGDSALYLCASSLGDRNYGYTFGSGTRLTVV.

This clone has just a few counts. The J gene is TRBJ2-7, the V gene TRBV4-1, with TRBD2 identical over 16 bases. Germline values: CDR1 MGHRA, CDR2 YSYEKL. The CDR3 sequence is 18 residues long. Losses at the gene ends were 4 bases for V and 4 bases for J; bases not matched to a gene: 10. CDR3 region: CASSPGTSGGAYQYEQYF. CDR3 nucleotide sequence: TGCGCCAGCAGCCCGGGGACTAGCGGGGGGGCGTATCAATACGAGCAGTACTTC.

The CDR3 is CASSADRYYGYTF. CDR3 nucleotides: TGTGCCAGTAGTGCAGACAGGTACTATGGCTACACCTTC. This sequence joins TRBV19 and TRBJ1-2, with D maybe TRBD1 (6 bases). CDR3 length: 13 amino acids. Trimming left V 5 bases short and J 3 bases short, with 10 bases between. Germline CDR1 reads LNHDA; CDR2 reads SQIVND (reference sequence). The variable domain in full, completed from reference TRBV19 and TRBJ1-2, reads DGGITQSPKYLFRKEGQNVTLSCEQNLNHDAMYWYRQDPGQGLRLIYYSQIVNDFQKGDIAEGYSVSREKKESFPLTVTSAQKNPTAFYLCASSADRYYGYTFGSGTRLTVV.

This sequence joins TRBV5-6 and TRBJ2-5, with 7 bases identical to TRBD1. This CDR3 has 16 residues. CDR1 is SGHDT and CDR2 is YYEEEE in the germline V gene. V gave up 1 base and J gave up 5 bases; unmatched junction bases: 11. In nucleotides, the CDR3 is TGTGCCAGCAGCTTGACTTTGACAGGGCCCTGGGAGACCCAGTACTTC. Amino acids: CASSLTLTGPWETQYF.

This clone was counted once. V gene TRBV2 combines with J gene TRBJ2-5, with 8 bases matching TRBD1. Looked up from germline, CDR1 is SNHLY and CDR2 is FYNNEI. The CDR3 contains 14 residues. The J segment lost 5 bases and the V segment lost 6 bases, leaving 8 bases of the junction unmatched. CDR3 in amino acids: CASRADRGRETQYF. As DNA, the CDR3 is TGTGCCAGCAGAGCAGACAGGGGCCGGGAGACCCAGTACTTC.

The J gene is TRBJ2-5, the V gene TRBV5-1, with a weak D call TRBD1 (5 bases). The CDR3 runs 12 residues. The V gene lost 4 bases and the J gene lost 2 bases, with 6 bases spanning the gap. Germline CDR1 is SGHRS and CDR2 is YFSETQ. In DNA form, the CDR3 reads TGCGCCAGCAGCAGGGGTCAAGAGACCCAGTACTTC. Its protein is CASSRGQETQYF.

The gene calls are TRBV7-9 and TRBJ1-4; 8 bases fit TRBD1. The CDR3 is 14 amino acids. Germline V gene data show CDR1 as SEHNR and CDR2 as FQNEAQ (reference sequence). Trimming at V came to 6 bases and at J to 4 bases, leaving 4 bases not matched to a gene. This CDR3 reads CASSLGQVNEKLFF. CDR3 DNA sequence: TGTGCCAGCAGTTTGGGACAGGTTAATGAAAAACTGTTTTTT.

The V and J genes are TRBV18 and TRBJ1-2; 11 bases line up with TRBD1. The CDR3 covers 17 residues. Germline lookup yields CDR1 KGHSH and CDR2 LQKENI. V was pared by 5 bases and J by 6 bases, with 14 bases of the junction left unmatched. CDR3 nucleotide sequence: TGTGCCAGCTCAACCGACCGGGACAGGGGGAAGGTAGATGGCTACACCTTC. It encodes CASSTDRDRGKVDGYTF.

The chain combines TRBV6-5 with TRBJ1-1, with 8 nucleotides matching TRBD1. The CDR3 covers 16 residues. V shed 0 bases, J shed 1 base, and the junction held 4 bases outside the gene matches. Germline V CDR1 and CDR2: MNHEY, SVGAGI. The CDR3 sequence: CASSYSRDRQNTEAFF. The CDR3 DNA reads TGTGCCAGCAGTTACTCAAGGGACAGGCAGAACACTGAAGCTTTCTTT.

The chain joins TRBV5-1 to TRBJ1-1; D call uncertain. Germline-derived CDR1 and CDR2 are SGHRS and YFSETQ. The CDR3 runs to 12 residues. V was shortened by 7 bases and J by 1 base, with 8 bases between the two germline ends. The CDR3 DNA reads TGCGCCAGCCCTTTGGCGAACACTGAAGCTTTCTTT. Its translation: CASPLANTEAFF.

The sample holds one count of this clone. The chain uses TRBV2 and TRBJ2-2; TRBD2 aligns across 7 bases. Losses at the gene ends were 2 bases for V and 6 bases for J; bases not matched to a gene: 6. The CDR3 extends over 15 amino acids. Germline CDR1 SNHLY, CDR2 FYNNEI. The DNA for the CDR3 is TGTGCCAGCAGTGAACAGGGAGGGCGGCCCGGGGAGCTGTTTTTT. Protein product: CASSEQGGRPGELFF.